This T cell receptor beta chain is from a study of blood T cells in healthy people across ages. Study results and limitations: With naive T cell percentage, TCR beta diversity showed a strong correlation.

Each donor gave roughly 9.2 milliliters of peripheral blood. Total RNA extracted from each sample amounted to at least 5.5 micrograms. V lost 7 bases and J lost 13; bases outside the gene matches: 7. Per the germline V gene, CDR1 is MNHEY and CDR2 is SMNVEV (reference sequence). The CDR3 covers 12 residues. Next came a second PCR, run for roughly 6 to 11 cycles, which used a sample-barcoded 5' primer along with a J-beta primer mix. TCRdb re-called the 5' RACE reads with MiXCR, one entry per CDR3 protein. This sample carries 980,000 or so distinct CDR3 sequences, roughly 50% of them seen once, and the ten largest clones take roughly 13%. As concerns this clonotype: Its target is unknown.

The source material was blood. This chain links TRBV27 with TRBJ1-6; 7 bases are shared with TRBD1. This sequence originates from a man aged 25-45 years in good health. CDR3 sequence: CASKDRRLPLHF. CDR3 nucleotide sequence: TGTGCCAGCAAGGACAGGCGCTTGCCCCTCCACTTT.